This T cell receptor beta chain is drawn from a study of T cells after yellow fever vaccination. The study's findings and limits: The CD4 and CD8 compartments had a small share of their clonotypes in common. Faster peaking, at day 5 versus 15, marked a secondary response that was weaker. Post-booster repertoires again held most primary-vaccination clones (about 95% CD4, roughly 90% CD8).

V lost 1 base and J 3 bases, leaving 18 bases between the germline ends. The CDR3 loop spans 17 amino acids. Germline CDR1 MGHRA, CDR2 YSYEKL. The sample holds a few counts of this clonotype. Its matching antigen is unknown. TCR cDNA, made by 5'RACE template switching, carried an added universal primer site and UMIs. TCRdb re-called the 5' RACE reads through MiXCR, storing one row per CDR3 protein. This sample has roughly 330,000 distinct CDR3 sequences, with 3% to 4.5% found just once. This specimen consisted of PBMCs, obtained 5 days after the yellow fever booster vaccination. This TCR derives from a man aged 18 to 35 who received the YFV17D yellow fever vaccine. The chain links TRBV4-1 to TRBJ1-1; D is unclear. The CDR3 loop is CASSQGLTSGWDTEAFF. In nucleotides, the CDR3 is TGCGCCAGCAGCCAAGGATTGACATCGGGGTGGGACACTGAAGCTTTCTTT.